Described below is a single T cell receptor beta chain sequence and its context. The antigen is unknown. Healthy and HIV-negative, the adult donors had no recent acute infections or vaccinations. The data belong to a study of shared clonotypes between healthy human individuals. The CDR3 totals 14 residues. Trimming stripped 2 bases from V and 2 bases from J, with 10 bases between. Germline CDR1 is SGHRS and CDR2 is YFSETQ. Clones were sequenced by immunoSEQ multiplex PCR, and TCRdb holds only the in-frame ones, with some missing. The table lists approximately 1.4 million clones, 95% to 99% of them singletons, with about 0.45% in the top ten. Study results and caveats: A limitation of the genetic and exposure-history diversity represented arose from few donors. It was observed that 4% to 6% of naive CD4 clonotypes were shared across a handful of donors.

This clonotype originated in a man in his thirties or forties in good health. The sequencing sample was made of naive CD4+ T cells sorted from blood. Subset specified: CD45RA+ positively selected. This chain links TRBV5-1 with TRBJ1-1; D is undetermined. The CDR3, as DNA: TGCGCCAGCAGCTTTGACACACCAAACACTGAAGCTTTCTTT. Protein product: CASSFDTPNTEAFF. The full variable domain, completed using reference TRBV5-1 and TRBJ1-1, is KAGVTQTPRYLIKTRGQQVTLSCSPISGHRSVSWYQQTPGQGLQFLFEYFSETQRNKGNFPGRFSGRQFSNSRSEMNVSTLELGDSALYLCASSFDTPNTEAFFGQGTRLTVV.